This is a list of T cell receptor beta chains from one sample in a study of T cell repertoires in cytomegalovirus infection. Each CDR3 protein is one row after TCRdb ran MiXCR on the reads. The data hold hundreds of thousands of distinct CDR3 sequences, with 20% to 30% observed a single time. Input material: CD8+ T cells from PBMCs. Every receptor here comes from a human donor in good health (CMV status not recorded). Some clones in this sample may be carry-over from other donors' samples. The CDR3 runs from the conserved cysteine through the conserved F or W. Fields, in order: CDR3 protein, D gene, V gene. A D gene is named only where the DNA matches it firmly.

CDR3 protein: CASSLSPYRTRYSNQPQHF; D gene: NA; V gene: TRBV28
CDR3 protein: CSARRGLSNQPQHF; D gene: TRBD1; V gene: TRBV20-1
CDR3 protein: CASSTGQGGREQYF; D gene: TRBD1; V gene: TRBV13
CDR3 protein: CASNLALGLDYGYGYTF; D gene: NA; V gene: TRBV7-9
CDR3 protein: CASTSREAPYNSPLHF; D gene: NA; V gene: TRBV7-9
CDR3 protein: CASSRKGRPIEQFF; D gene: NA; V gene: TRBV6-2/TRBV6-3
CDR3 protein: CASSAGENLPLHF; D gene: NA; V gene: TRBV7-9
CDR3 protein: CAIVRDVAYEQYF; D gene: NA; V gene: TRBV10-3
CDR3 protein: CASSGDRELNTEAFF; D gene: TRBD1; V gene: TRBV28
CDR3 protein: CAISAGQGTNTEAFF; D gene: TRBD1; V gene: TRBV10-3
CDR3 protein: CASSAGQFEEKLFF; D gene: NA; V gene: TRBV4-3
CDR3 protein: CSVEDLQGAGANVLTF; D gene: NA; V gene: TRBV29-1
CDR3 protein: CSVEDPTGMSETQYF; D gene: TRBD1; V gene: TRBV29-1
CDR3 protein: CASIKNTGELFF; D gene: NA; V gene: TRBV2
CDR3 protein: CASSLSGWGDGYTF; D gene: NA; V gene: TRBV7-6
CDR3 protein: CASSFVPRVGETQYF; D gene: NA; V gene: TRBV12-3/TRBV12-4
CDR3 protein: CSAPGPQQGRTEAFF; D gene: TRBD1; V gene: TRBV20-1
CDR3 protein: CASSPTGSGTDTQYF; D gene: TRBD1; V gene: TRBV7-6
CDR3 protein: CASSYTNRVPREAFF; D gene: NA; V gene: TRBV28
CDR3 protein: CASSLAWAPDTQYF; D gene: NA; V gene: TRBV5-6
CDR3 protein: CASSLEGRSDTIYF; D gene: NA; V gene: TRBV11-3
CDR3 protein: CASSQGVTNEKLFF; D gene: NA; V gene: TRBV4-2
CDR3 protein: CASSYGAGGTEQYF; D gene: NA; V gene: TRBV6-5
CDR3 protein: CASSFQTTAFTDTQYF; D gene: NA; V gene: TRBV6-6
CDR3 protein: CASPSEGPWESGYTF; D gene: NA; V gene: TRBV7-9
CDR3 protein: CASSLVFPDQPQHF; D gene: NA; V gene: TRBV6-2/TRBV6-3
CDR3 protein: CASSDWGTPSDTQYF; D gene: NA; V gene: TRBV2
CDR3 protein: CASSYISGGSNTGELFF; D gene: TRBD2; V gene: TRBV6-6
CDR3 protein: CASSLEMQAEYYNEQFF; D gene: NA; V gene: TRBV5-1
CDR3 protein: CATSRKNTEAFF; D gene: NA; V gene: TRBV15
CDR3 protein: CASSTRGLAGGYNEQFF; D gene: TRBD2; V gene: TRBV19
CDR3 protein: CASSENSRYGYTF; D gene: NA; V gene: TRBV10-1
CDR3 protein: CASNRGRVEQFF; D gene: TRBD1; V gene: TRBV12-3/TRBV12-4
CDR3 protein: CASTLGGAPYNEQFF; D gene: TRBD2; V gene: TRBV19
CDR3 protein: CASNSPGLAGRKQFF; D gene: TRBD2; V gene: TRBV7-9
CDR3 protein: CASSLWTSYDEQFF; D gene: NA; V gene: TRBV28
CDR3 protein: CSVPGQSSYEQYF; D gene: TRBD1; V gene: TRBV29-1
CDR3 protein: CASSLSVQRANYGYTF; D gene: NA; V gene: TRBV27
CDR3 protein: CASTSGGLTDTQYF; D gene: TRBD2; V gene: TRBV11-1
CDR3 protein: CASSPRTELSTDTQYF; D gene: NA; V gene: TRBV4-3
CDR3 protein: CASSPIGVGGYTF; D gene: NA; V gene: TRBV7-8
CDR3 protein: CANPGGAWTEAFF; D gene: NA; V gene: TRBV6-8
CDR3 protein: CASSLGTGTGEQYF; D gene: TRBD1; V gene: TRBV7-6
CDR3 protein: CASSLDRDGNQPQHF; D gene: NA; V gene: TRBV7-6
CDR3 protein: CASSQGLAGVYSYEQYF; D gene: TRBD2; V gene: TRBV7-9
CDR3 protein: CASSGRQGINTEAFF; D gene: TRBD1; V gene: TRBV5-1
CDR3 protein: CASTHLGLGGPAGTEAFF; D gene: NA; V gene: TRBV7-9
CDR3 protein: CASSLTAPSVEQFF; D gene: NA; V gene: TRBV12-3/TRBV12-4
CDR3 protein: CASSYVAANTGELLF; D gene: NA; V gene: TRBV6-5
CDR3 protein: CASSLAIEGQGYWNEQFF; D gene: TRBD1; V gene: TRBV7-2
CDR3 protein: CASSHEQGIQPQHF; D gene: NA; V gene: TRBV4-1
CDR3 protein: CSGGGDHASSKNIQYF; D gene: NA; V gene: TRBV20-1
CDR3 protein: CASSFPLLAGGPGEQFF; D gene: TRBD2; V gene: TRBV7-9